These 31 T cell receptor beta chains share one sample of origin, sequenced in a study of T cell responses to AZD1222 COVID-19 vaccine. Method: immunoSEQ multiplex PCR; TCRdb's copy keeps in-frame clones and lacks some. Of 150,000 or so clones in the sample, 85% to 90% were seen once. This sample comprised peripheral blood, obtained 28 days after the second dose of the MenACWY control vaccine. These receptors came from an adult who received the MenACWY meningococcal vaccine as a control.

The CDR3 loop is CASSQGEGTVLGGYTF. The CDR3 nucleotides read TGCGCCAGCAGCCAAGGAGAGGGGACTGTCCTAGGGGGCTACACCTTC. The J gene is TRBJ1-2, the V gene TRBV4-3, with a tentative D call TRBD1 (5 bases). Per the germline V gene, CDR1 is LGHNA and CDR2 is YSLEER. The CDR3 extends over 16 amino acids. Trimming removed 1 base from V and 8 bases from J, with 20 bases in between.

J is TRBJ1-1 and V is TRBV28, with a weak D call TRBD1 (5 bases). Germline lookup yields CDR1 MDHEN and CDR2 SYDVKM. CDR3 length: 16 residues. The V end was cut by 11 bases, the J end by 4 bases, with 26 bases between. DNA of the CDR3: TGTGCCGTTCGCCCTCCTCAGGGAATAAGGGGCACTGAAGCTTTCTTT. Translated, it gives CAVRPPQGIRGTEAFF.

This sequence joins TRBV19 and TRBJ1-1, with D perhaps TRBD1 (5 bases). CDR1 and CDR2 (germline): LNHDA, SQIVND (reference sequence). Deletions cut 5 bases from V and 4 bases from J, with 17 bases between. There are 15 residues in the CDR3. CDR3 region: CASSPGGRVGTEAFF. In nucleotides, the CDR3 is TGTGCCAGTAGTCCCGGAGGCAGGGTGGGCACTGAAGCTTTCTTT.

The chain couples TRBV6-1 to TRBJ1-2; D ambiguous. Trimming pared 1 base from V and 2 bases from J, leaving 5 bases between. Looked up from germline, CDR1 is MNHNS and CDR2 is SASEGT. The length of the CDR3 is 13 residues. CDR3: CASSEGVNYGYTF. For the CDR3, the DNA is TGTGCCAGCAGTGAAGGAGTCAACTATGGCTACACCTTC.

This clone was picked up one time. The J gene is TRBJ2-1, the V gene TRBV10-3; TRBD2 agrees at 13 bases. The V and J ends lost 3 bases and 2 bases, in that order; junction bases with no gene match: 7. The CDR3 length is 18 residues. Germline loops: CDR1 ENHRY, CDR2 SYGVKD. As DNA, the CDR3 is TGTGCCATCAGTGACAGGACTAGCGGGAGAGTGGCCTACAATGAGCAGTTCTTC. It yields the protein CAISDRTSGRVAYNEQFF.

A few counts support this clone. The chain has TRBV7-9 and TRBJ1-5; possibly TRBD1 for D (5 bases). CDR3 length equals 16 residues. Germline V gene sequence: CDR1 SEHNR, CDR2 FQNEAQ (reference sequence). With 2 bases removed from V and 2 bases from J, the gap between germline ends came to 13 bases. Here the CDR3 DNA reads TGTGCCAGCAGCTTACTGGGACCTCGGGGCAATCAGCCCCAGCATTTT. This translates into CASSLLGPRGNQPQHF. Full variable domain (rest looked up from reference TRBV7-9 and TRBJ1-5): DTGVSQNPRHKITKRGQNVTFRCDPISEHNRLYWYRQTLGQGPEFLTYFQNEAQLEKSRLLSDRFSAERPKGSFSTLEIQRTEQGDSAMYLCASSLLGPRGNQPQHFGDGTRLSIL.

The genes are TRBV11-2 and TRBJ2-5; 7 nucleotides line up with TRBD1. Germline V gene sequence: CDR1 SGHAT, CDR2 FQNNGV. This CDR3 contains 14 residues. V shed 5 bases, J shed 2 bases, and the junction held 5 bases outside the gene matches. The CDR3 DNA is TGTGCCAGCAGCCTCGACAGGGATCAAGAGACCCAGTACTTC. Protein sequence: CASSLDRDQETQYF. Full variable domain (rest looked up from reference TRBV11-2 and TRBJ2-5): EAGVAQSPRYKIIEKRQSVAFWCNPISGHATLYWYQQILGQGPKLLIQFQNNGVVDDSQLPKDRFSAERLKGVDSTLKIQPAKLEDSAVYLCASSLDRDQETQYFGPGTRLLVL.

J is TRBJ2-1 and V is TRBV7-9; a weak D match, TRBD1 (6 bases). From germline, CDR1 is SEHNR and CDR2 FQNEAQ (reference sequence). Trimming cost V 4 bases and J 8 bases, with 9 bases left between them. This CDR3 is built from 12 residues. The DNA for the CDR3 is TGTGCCAGCAGCTCTAGACAGGATGAGCAGTTCTTC. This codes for CASSSRQDEQFF.

CDR3 DNA: TGTGCCAGCAGTTTGACTTCCCCCCACGAGCAGTACTTC. Its translation: CASSLTSPHEQYF. The chain recombines TRBV27 with TRBJ2-7, with D unresolved. The CDR3 has 13 amino acids. CDR1 and CDR2 from the germline V gene are MNHEY and SMNVEV (reference sequence). V was shortened by 3 bases and J by 5 bases, with 11 bases between the two germline ends.

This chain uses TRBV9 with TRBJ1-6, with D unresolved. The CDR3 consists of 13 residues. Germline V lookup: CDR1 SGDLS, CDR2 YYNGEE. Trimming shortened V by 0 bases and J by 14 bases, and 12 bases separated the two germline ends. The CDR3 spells CASSVAGQSTLHF. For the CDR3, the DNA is TGTGCCAGCAGCGTAGCGGGTCAAAGCACCCTCCACTTT.

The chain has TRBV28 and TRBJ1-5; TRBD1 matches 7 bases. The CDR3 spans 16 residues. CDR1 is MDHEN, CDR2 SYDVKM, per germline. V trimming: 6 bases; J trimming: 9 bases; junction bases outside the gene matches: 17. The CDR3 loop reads CASSSKQGFGGRPQHF. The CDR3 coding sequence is TGTGCCAGCAGCAGTAAACAGGGGTTCGGGGGGAGGCCCCAGCATTTT.

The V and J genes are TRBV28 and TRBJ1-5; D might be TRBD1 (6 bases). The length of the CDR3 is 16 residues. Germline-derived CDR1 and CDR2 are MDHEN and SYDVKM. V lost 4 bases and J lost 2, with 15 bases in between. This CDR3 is CASSSIGDTRNQPQHF. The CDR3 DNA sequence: TGTGCCAGCAGTTCCATTGGGGACACCCGCAATCAGCCCCAGCATTTT.

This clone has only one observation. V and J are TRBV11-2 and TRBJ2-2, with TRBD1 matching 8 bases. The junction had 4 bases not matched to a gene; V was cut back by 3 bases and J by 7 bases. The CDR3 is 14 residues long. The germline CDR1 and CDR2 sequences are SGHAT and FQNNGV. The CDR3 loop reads CASSFQGANGELFF. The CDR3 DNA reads TGTGCCAGCAGCTTCCAGGGGGCCAACGGGGAGCTGTTTTTT.

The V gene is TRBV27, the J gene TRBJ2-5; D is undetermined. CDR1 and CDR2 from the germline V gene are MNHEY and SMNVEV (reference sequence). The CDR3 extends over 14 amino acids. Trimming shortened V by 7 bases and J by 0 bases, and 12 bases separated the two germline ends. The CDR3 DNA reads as TGTGCCAGCAAGGGCTGGAGCTACCAAGAGACCCAGTACTTC. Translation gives CASKGWSYQETQYF.

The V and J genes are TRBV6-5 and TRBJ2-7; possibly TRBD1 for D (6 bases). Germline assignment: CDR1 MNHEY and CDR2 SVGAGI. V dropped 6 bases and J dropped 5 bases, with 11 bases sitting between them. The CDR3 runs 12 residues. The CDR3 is CASRTGRHEQYF. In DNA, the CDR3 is TGTGCCAGCAGAACAGGGCGGCACGAGCAGTACTTC.

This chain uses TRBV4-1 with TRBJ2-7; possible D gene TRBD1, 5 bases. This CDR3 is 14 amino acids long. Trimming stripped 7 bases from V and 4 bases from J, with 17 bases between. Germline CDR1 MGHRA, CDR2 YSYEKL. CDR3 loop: CASTTSPGPYEQYF. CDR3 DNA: TGCGCCAGCACCACCAGCCCAGGGCCGTACGAGCAGTACTTC.

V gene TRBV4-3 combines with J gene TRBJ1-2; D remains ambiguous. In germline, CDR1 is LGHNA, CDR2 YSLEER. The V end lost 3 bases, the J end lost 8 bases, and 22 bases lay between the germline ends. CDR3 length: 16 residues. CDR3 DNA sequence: TGCGCCAGCAGCCACGGACTAACGGGCCTTAGGGAAGGCTACACCTTC. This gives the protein CASSHGLTGLREGYTF.

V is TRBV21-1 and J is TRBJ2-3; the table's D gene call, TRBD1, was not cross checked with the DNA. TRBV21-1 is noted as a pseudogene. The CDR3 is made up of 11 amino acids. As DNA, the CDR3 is TGTGCCAGGACAGGGACAGATACGCAGTATTTT. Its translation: CARTGTDTQYF.

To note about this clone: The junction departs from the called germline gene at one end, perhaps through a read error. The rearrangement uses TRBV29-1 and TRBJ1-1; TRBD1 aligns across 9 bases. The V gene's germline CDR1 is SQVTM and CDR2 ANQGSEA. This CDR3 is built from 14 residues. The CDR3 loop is CSVYQPGQGSDAFF. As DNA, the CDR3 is TGCAGCGTTTACCAACCCGGACAGGGGTCTGATGCTTTCTTT.

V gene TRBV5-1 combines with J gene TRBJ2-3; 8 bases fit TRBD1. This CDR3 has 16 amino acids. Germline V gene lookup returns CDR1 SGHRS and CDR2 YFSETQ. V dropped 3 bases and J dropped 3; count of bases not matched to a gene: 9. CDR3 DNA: TGCGCCAGCAGCTATAACGGACAGGGTCTGACAGATACGCAGTATTTT. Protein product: CASSYNGQGLTDTQYF.

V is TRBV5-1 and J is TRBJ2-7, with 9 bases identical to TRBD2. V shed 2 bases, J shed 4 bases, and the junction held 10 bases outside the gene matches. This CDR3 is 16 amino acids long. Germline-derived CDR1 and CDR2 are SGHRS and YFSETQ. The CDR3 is CASSLIAGEGLYEQYF. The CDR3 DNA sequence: TGCGCCAGCAGCTTAATAGCGGGAGAGGGTCTTTACGAGCAGTACTTC. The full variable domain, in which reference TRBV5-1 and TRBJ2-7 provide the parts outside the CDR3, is KAGVTQTPRYLIKTRGQQVTLSCSPISGHRSVSWYQQTPGQGLQFLFEYFSETQRNKGNFPGRFSGRQFSNSRSEMNVSTLELGDSALYLCASSLIAGEGLYEQYFGPGTRLTVT.

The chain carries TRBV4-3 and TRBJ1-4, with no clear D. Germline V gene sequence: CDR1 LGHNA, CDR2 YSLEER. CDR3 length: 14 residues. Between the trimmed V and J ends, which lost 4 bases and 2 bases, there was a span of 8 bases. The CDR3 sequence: CASSLTRTNEKLFF. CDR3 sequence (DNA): TGCGCCAGCAGCCTGACCAGGACTAATGAAAAACTGTTTTTT.

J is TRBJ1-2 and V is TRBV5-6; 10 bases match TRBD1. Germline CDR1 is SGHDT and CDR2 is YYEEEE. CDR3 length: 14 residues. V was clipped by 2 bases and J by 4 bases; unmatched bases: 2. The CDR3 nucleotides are TGTGCCAGCAGCTTCTGGGACAGGGGCTATGGCTACACCTTC. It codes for CASSFWDRGYGYTF.

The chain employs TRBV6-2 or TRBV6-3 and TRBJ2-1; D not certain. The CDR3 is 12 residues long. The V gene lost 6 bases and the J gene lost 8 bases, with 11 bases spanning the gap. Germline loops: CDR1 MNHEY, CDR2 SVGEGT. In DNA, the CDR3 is TGTGCCAGCAGCCTCCTCCGGGATGAGCAGTTCTTC. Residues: CASSLLRDEQFF.

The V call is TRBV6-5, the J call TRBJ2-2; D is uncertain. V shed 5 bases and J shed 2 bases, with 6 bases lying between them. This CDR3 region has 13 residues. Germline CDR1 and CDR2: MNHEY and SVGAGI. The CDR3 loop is CASSRVNTGELFF. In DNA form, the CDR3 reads TGTGCCAGCAGTCGCGTAAACACCGGGGAGCTGTTTTTT.

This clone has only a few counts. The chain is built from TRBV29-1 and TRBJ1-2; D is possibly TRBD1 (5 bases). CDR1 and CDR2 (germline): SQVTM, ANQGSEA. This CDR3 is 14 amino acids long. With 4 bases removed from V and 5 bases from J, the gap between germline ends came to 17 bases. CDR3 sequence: CSVGRRDRYYGYTF. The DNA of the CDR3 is TGCAGCGTTGGTCGACGGGACCGCTATTATGGCTACACCTTC.

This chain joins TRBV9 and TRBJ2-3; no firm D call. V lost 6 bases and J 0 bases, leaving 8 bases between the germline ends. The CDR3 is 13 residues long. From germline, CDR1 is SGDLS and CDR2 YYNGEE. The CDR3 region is CASMGASTDTQYF. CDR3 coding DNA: TGTGCCAGCATGGGCGCTAGCACAGATACGCAGTATTTT.

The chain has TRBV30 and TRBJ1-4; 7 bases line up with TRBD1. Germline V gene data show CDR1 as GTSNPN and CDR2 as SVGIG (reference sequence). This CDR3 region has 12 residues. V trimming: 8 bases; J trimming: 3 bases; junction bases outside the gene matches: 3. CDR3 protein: CARDSSNEKLFF. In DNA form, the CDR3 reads TGTGCCCGGGACAGTTCTAATGAAAAACTGTTTTTT.

CDR3 region: CAWSVLYYGYTF. The CDR3 coding sequence is TGTGCCTGGAGTGTACTATACTATGGCTACACCTTC. This chain connects TRBV30 to TRBJ1-2; no reliable D call. This CDR3 is 12 amino acids long. The germline V gene encodes CDR1 GTSNPN and CDR2 SVGIG (reference sequence). V shed 0 bases and J shed 3 bases, with 5 bases lying between them.

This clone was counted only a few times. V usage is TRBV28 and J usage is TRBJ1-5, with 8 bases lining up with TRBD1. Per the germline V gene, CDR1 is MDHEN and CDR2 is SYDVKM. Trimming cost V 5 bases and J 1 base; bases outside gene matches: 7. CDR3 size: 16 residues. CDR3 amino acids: CASSPRDRRSNQPQHF. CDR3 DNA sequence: TGTGCCAGCAGTCCACGGGACAGGCGCAGCAATCAGCCCCAGCATTTT.

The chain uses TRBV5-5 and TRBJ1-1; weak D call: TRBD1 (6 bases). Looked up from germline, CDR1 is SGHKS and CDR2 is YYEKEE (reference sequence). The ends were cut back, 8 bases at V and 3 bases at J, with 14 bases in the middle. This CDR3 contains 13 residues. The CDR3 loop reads CASKRQDDTEAFF. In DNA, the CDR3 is TGTGCCAGTAAACGACAGGACGACACTGAAGCTTTCTTT.